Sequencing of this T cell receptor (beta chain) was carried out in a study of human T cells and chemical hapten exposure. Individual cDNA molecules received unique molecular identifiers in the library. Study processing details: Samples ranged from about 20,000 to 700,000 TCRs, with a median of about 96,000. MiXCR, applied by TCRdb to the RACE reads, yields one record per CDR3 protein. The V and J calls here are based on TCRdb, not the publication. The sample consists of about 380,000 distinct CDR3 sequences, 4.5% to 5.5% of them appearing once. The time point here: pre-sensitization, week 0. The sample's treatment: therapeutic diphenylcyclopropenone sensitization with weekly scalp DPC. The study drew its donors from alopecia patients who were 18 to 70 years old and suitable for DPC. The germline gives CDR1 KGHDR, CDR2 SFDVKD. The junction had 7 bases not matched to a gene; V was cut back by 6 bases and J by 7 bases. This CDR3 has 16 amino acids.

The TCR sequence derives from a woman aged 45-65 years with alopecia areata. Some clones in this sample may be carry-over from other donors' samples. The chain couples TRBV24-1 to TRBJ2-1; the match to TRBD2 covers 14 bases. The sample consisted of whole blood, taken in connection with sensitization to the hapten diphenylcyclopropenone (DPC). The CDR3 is CATSLGTSGSGNEQFF. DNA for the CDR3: TGTGCCACCAGTCTCGGGACTAGCGGGAGTGGGAATGAGCAGTTCTTC.